A single sample is the source of the 11 T cell receptor beta chains below, sequenced in a study of T-cell memory formation after mild COVID-19. TCRdb re-called the 5' RACE reads with MiXCR, one entry per CDR3 protein. Seen here are under 550,000 distinct CDR3 sequences, roughly 17% observed once, and the top ten hold 20% to 25%. Sequencing input: PBMCs or a T cell subset sorted from them (not recorded which). The source of these receptors is a man younger than 30 who had mild COVID-19 (a few samples of this study predate the infection). Cell type and time point are not known.

This clonotype was seen more than once but under ten times. The chain employs TRBV2 and TRBJ2-5, with 9 bases lining up with TRBD1. Germline V gene data show CDR1 as SNHLY and CDR2 as FYNNEI. J was trimmed by 7 bases and V by 6 bases; bases with no gene match: 21. This CDR3 region has 18 residues. Written as DNA, the CDR3 is TGTGCCAGCAGAAAGACAGGGGGGGACCCAGTACTCCGCGGGACCCAGTACTTC. The encoded protein is CASRKTGGDPVLRGTQYF.

This clonotype was found a few times. The chain is built from TRBV4-3 and TRBJ1-5; D is unresolved. The germline CDR1 and CDR2 sequences are LGHNA and YSLEER. V lost 2 bases to trimming and J lost 6 bases, with 8 bases between them. The CDR3 spans 13 residues. The CDR3 here is CASSQMQSQPQHF. In nucleotides, the CDR3 is TGCGCCAGCAGCCAAATGCAGAGTCAGCCCCAGCATTTT.

This clonotype was observed a handful of times. V gene TRBV7-9 combines with J gene TRBJ1-1, with 7 bases lining up with TRBD1. CDR3 size: 12 residues. CDR1 SEHNR and CDR2 FQNEAQ come from the germline V gene (reference sequence). V gave up 1 base and J gave up 10 bases; unmatched junction bases: 3. The CDR3 DNA sequence: TGTGCCAGCAGCTTAGTACAGGGGTCAGCTTTCTTT. As protein: CASSLVQGSAFF.

This clonotype was counted a few times. The chain joins TRBV7-3 to TRBJ1-1; D may be TRBD1 (6 bases). The germline V and J ends were trimmed by 5 bases and 4 bases, with 14 bases remaining between them. The germline CDR1 and CDR2 sequences are SGHTA and FQGTGA. The CDR3 loop spans 14 amino acids. The CDR3 region is CASSPGQYSTEAFF. The CDR3 DNA follows: TGTGCCAGCAGCCCGGGACAATATAGCACTGAAGCTTTCTTT.

This clonotype was observed a few times. Its ends do not fully match the called genes, so a read error is possible. The chain links TRBV7-2 to TRBJ1-5, with 7 bases identical to TRBD1. This CDR3 has 16 amino acids. Per the germline V gene, CDR1 is SGHTA and CDR2 is FQGNSA. CDR3 loop: CASSPHRGRSNQPQNF. CDR3 DNA sequence: TGTGCCAGCAGCCCCCACAGGGGCAGGAGCAATCAGCCCCAGAATTTT.

The chain has TRBV21-1 and TRBJ2-2; the D segment call TRBD1 is taken from the table without a DNA check. TRBV21-1 is reported as a pseudogene. The CDR3 totals 14 residues. The CDR3 sequence: CASSAGQNTGELFF. DNA of the CDR3: TGTGCCAGCAGCGCGGGACAAAACACCGGGGAGCTGTTTTTT.

Only a few counts were recorded for this clonotype. The chain joins TRBV10-3 to TRBJ2-1; 9 positions match TRBD1. The CDR3 has 15 amino acids. Germline-derived CDR1 and CDR2 are ENHRY and SYGVKD. V shed 2 bases and J 5 bases; nucleotides not matched to a gene: 4. For the CDR3, the DNA is TGTGCCATCAGTGAGAGGGGACAGGGCCACAATGAGCAGTTCTTC. Translating it yields CAISERGQGHNEQFF.

The chain is built from TRBV20-1 and TRBJ2-7; a possible D gene is TRBD1 (6 bases). Germline V gene sequence: CDR1 DFQATT, CDR2 SNEGSKA (reference sequence). The CDR3 length is 16 residues. Trimming took 2 bases from V and 7 from J, leaving 24 bases between them. CDR3 sequence (DNA): TGCAGTGCTAGACCTAGTGTACAGGGAAGGCCGCGTGAGCAGTACTTC. It encodes CSARPSVQGRPREQYF.

This clonotype showed up just a few times. The chain is built from TRBV7-8 and TRBJ2-3; no clear D. V was shortened by 2 bases and J by 4 bases, with 10 bases between the two germline ends. Germline V gene sequence: CDR1 SGHVS, CDR2 FQNEAQ. The CDR3 has 14 residues. In DNA, the CDR3 is TGTGCCAGCAGCTTACTCGTACTCCCAGATACGCAGTATTTT. Encoded protein: CASSLLVLPDTQYF.

This clonotype appeared a few times. The DNA of the CDR3 is TGTGCCAGCAGTCCCCCGCTTAGGAGAGCTTTCTTT. Translation: CASSPPLRRAFF. The rearrangement uses TRBV28 and TRBJ1-1; D not resolved. Germline-derived CDR1 and CDR2 are MDHEN and SYDVKM. Trimming removed 5 bases at V and 10 bases at J, with 14 bases between. This CDR3 is 12 amino acids long.

As DNA, the CDR3 is TGTGCCAGCAAACAACAGGGGGGCCCGGAGACCCAGTACTTC. Its protein product is CASKQQGGPETQYF. The chain has TRBV6-6 and TRBJ2-5; 8 bases agree with TRBD1. V dropped 7 bases and J dropped 5; count of bases not matched to a gene: 9. The CDR3 is 14 amino acids. Germline assignment: CDR1 MNHNY and CDR2 SVGAGI (reference sequence).